This TCR beta chain was found in a study of spatial heterogeneity in lung cancer. About the research overall: Every unique TCR and UMI combination, on average, appeared more than ten times in raw reads. Study results and caveats: Ubiquitous expanded tumor TCRs were observed in blood more at resection than follow-up.

TCRdb passed the 5' RACE reads through MiXCR, listing each CDR3 protein once. This sample has about 92,000 distinct CDR3 sequences, with more than 10% found just once. The CDR3 runs 13 residues. Germline assignment: CDR1 KGHSH and CDR2 LQKENI. V lost 6 bases, J lost 5 bases, and 10 bases lay in between. With respect to this clonotype: Antigen: not known.

As for time point: sample taken at primary tumor resection. Material for sequencing was whole RNA from tumor, nontumor lung or frozen PBMC, left unsorted. The rearrangement joins TRBV18 to TRBJ2-2; D gene unclear. The source was PBMCs, collected at surgery. This TCR was sampled from a male donor with early-stage non-small cell lung cancer. DNA of the CDR3: TGTGCCAGCTCCCTGTCGAGGACCGGGGAGCTGTTTTTT. Translating it yields CASSLSRTGELFF.